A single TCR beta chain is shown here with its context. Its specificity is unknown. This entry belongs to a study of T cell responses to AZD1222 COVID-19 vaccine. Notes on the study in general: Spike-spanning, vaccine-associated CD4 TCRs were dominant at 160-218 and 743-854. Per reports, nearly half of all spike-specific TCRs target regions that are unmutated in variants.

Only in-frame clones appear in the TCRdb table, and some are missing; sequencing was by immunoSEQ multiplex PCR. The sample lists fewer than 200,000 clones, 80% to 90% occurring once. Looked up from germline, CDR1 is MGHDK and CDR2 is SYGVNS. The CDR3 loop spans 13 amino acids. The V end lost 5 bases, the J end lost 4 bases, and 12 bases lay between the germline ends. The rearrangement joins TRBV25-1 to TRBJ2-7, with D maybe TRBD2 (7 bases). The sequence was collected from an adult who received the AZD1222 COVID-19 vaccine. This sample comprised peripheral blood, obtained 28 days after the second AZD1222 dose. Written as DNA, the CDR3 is TGTGCCAGCAGTACGGGGGGCCCGTACGAGCAGTACTTC. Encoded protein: CASSTGGPYEQYF.